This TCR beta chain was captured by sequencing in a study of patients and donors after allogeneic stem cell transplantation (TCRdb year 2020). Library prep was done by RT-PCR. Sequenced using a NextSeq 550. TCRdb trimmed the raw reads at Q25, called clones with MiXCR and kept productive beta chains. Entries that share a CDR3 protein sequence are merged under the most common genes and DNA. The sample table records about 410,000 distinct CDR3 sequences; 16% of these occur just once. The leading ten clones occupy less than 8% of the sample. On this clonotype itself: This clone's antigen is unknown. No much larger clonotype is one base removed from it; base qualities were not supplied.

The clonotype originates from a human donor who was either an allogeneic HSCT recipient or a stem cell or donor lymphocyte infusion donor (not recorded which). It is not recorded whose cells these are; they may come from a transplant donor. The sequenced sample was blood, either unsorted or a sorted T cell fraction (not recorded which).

The sequenced DNA: TGTGCCAGCAGCAAAGGAAGGGAATTGAACACTGAAGCTTTCTTT. It translates to CASSKGRELNTEAFF. In this chain, TRBV21-1 is recombined with TRBJ1-1. TRBV21-1 is termed a pseudogene. The CDR3 sequence holds 15 residues, the cysteine and phenylalanine included. Only the CDR3 region is kept as DNA, spanning 45 bases read in frame from base 1.